The present entry profiles one T cell receptor (beta chain) with its context. Antigen specificity is unknown. The data stem from a study of OX40 agonist ivuxolimab in advanced cancers. Findings of the study overall: In the expanded peripheral T cells, antigen specificity was never determined.

Produced via immunoSEQ multiplex PCR; TCRdb's table is partial and in-frame only. The sample has some 77,000 clones, more than 70% seen once. V dropped 4 bases and J dropped 1 base, with 12 bases sitting between them. The V gene's germline CDR1 is MRHNA and CDR2 SNTAGT. CDR3 length: 15 amino acids. The sequence was obtained from an adult with an advanced solid tumor such as melanoma, head and neck, liver or kidney cancer. The V and J genes are TRBV6-4 and TRBJ2-3; D not resolved. This material consisted of CD4+ or CD8+ T cells sorted from blood, taken in a trial of the OX40 agonist ivuxolimab. CDR3 protein: CASSVTSRRTDTQYF. The CDR3, as DNA: TGTGCCAGCAGTGTCACCTCCCGGCGCACAGATACGCAGTATTTT.